The 27 T cell receptor beta chains presented below share a single source sample, sequenced in a study of blood T cell repertoires in COVID-19. The data were produced by immunoSEQ multiplex PCR, yet TCRdb's version contains in-frame clones alone and is incomplete. The data hold 34,000 or so clones, with more than 85% observed a single time. The sequenced sample consisted of peripheral blood. The receptors stem from a man in his 60s with active or convalescent COVID-19.

The V gene is TRBV18, the J gene TRBJ1-4; 7 nucleotides agree with TRBD1. The V and J ends lost 3 bases and 4 bases, in that order; junction bases with no gene match: 2. The CDR3 runs to 14 residues. Germline lookup yields CDR1 KGHSH and CDR2 LQKENI. This CDR3 reads CASSPGQNNEKLFF. CDR3 coding DNA: TGTGCCAGCTCACCGGGACAGAATAATGAAAAACTGTTTTTT.

This chain's CDR3 is CASSPSGSYYNEQFF. The DNA for the CDR3 is TGCGCCAGCAGCCCTAGCGGGAGTTATTACAATGAGCAGTTCTTC. The chain recombines TRBV4-1 with TRBJ2-1; 10 bases align to TRBD2. CDR3 length: 15 amino acids. Looked up from germline, CDR1 is MGHRA and CDR2 is YSYEKL. Trimming removed 4 bases from V and 4 bases from J; junction bases left unmatched: 4.

This chain connects TRBV5-1 to TRBJ1-1; D perhaps matches TRBD1 (6 bases). The CDR3 consists of 15 residues. V gave up 0 bases and J gave up 4 bases, with 13 bases separating them. The V gene's germline CDR1 is SGHRS and CDR2 YFSETQ. The CDR3 region is CASSLALTGSTEAFF. CDR3 sequence (DNA): TGCGCCAGCAGCTTGGCCCTAACAGGGAGCACTGAAGCTTTCTTT.

This rearrangement joins TRBV3-1 (or the pseudogene TRBV3-2) to TRBJ1-6; 8 nucleotides match TRBD1. Germline trimming cut 4 bases from V and 4 bases from J; bases unmatched to any gene: 6. Germline V gene data show CDR1 as LGHDT and CDR2 as YNNKEL (reference sequence). This CDR3 has 16 residues. Here the CDR3 DNA reads TGTGCCAGCAGCCCCCGGACAGGGCCTTATAATTCACCCCTCCACTTT. The encoded protein is CASSPRTGPYNSPLHF.

V usage is TRBV7-2 and J usage is TRBJ2-1, with 11 bases matching TRBD1. Losses at the gene ends were 5 bases for V and 7 bases for J; bases not matched to a gene: 10. CDR1 is SGHTA, CDR2 FQGNSA, per germline. This CDR3 has 16 amino acids. The CDR3 region has the DNA TGTGCCAGCAGCCTACTACCGGGACAGGGGGGTAATGAGCAGTTCTTC. Its protein is CASSLLPGQGGNEQFF.

This chain connects TRBV4-1 to TRBJ1-2; 7 nucleotides match TRBD1. V shed 1 base and J 4 bases; nucleotides not matched to a gene: 12. CDR1 and CDR2 (germline): MGHRA, YSYEKL. This CDR3 comprises 17 residues. The CDR3 nucleotides are TGCGCCAGCAGCCAAGCTCGAACTAAGGACAGGTTCTATGGCTACACCTTC. It yields the protein CASSQARTKDRFYGYTF.

The chain is built from TRBV7-2 and TRBJ2-7; 7 nucleotides agree with TRBD2. The CDR3 is 16 residues long. From germline, CDR1 is SGHTA and CDR2 FQGNSA. V was pared by 4 bases and J by 4 bases, with 13 bases of the junction left unmatched. CDR3 amino acids: CASSSSFGSGTYEQYF. CDR3 nucleotide sequence: TGTGCCAGCAGCTCCTCCTTTGGCAGCGGGACTTACGAGCAGTACTTC.

The V and J genes are TRBV6-5 and TRBJ1-2, with D possibly being TRBD1 (6 bases). V was trimmed by 7 bases and J by 8 bases, leaving 20 bases between them. Germline CDR1 reads MNHEY; CDR2 reads SVGAGI. The CDR3 runs 14 residues. The CDR3 sequence is CASIQQGPVWGYTF. CDR3 DNA: TGTGCCAGCATCCAACAGGGCCCCGTATGGGGCTACACCTTC.

The chain recombines TRBV6-5 with TRBJ1-2; no clear D. Per germline, CDR1 MNHEY and CDR2 SVGAGI. Trimming pared 6 bases from V and 4 bases from J, leaving 9 bases between. The length of the CDR3 is 12 residues. The CDR3 region has the DNA TGTGCCAGCAGCGGGGTCGGCTATGGCTACACCTTC. It yields the protein CASSGVGYGYTF.

This clone came up once. The rearrangement joins TRBV20-1 to TRBJ2-1; 8 nucleotides line up with TRBD2. Germline-derived CDR1 and CDR2 are DFQATT and SNEGSKA (reference sequence). There are 13 residues in the CDR3. Trimming took 3 bases from V and 6 from J; bases not matched to a gene: 4. In DNA form, the CDR3 reads TGCAGTGCTAGTTGGCTAGCGGGCAATGAGCAGTTCTTC. Translation gives CSASWLAGNEQFF.

This chain joins TRBV5-1 and TRBJ1-5, with D unresolved. Between the trimmed V and J ends, which lost 0 bases and 6 bases, there was a span of 10 bases. The CDR3 has 14 amino acids. The germline V gene has CDR1 SGHRS and CDR2 YFSETQ. CDR3 DNA: TGCGCCAGCAGCTTGGGAGGGATTGCTCAGCCCCAGCATTTT. Translation gives CASSLGGIAQPQHF.

The chain carries TRBV19 and TRBJ1-5; TRBD1 aligns across 8 bases. The germline CDR1 and CDR2 sequences are LNHDA and SQIVND (reference sequence). This CDR3 has 13 residues. The V gene end was trimmed by 5 bases and the J gene end by 7 bases; junction bases not matched to a gene: 4. The CDR3: CASSDRGGQPQHF. CDR3 DNA sequence: TGTGCCAGTAGTGACAGGGGCGGGCAGCCCCAGCATTTT.

The V call is TRBV10-3, the J call TRBJ2-7; the D gene is possibly TRBD2 (7 bases). V lost 3 bases, J lost 3 bases, and 15 bases lay in between. The CDR3 sequence is 15 residues long. The germline V gene encodes CDR1 ENHRY and CDR2 SYGVKD. The CDR3 loop is CAISERGGGGYEQYF. CDR3 nucleotides: TGTGCCATCAGTGAAAGAGGGGGGGGAGGCTACGAGCAGTACTTC.

The rearrangement uses TRBV10-2 and TRBJ2-7; 9 bases agree with TRBD2. The CDR3 is 15 amino acids. Germline values: CDR1 WSHSY, CDR2 SAAADI. The trim removed 3 bases at V and 9 bases at J, leaving 12 bases unmatched. CDR3 amino acids: CASSDPGLARPGQYF. CDR3 coding DNA: TGCGCCAGCAGTGATCCGGGACTAGCCCGCCCCGGGCAGTACTTC.

This rearrangement joins TRBV12-3 or TRBV12-4 to TRBJ1-4; 8 nucleotides align to TRBD1. With V trimmed by 5 bases and J by 7 bases, 3 bases remained unmatched. The length of the CDR3 is 13 residues. As DNA, the CDR3 is TGTGCCAGCAGTACAGGGGGTTCTGAAAAACTGTTTTTT. It yields the protein CASSTGGSEKLFF.

This clone has only one observation. The chain combines TRBV10-3 with TRBJ2-7; TRBD2 matches at 10 bases. Germline-derived CDR1 and CDR2 are ENHRY and SYGVKD. The CDR3 has 14 amino acids. V dropped 6 bases and J dropped 4; count of bases not matched to a gene: 6. The CDR3 region has the DNA TGTGCCATCAGGGCCGGGACTAGCGAGTACGAGCAGTACTTC. Residues: CAIRAGTSEYEQYF.

This sequence joins TRBV13 and TRBJ1-4; a possible D gene is TRBD1 (6 bases). V lost 0 bases, J lost 4 bases, and 12 bases lay in between. Germline-derived CDR1 and CDR2 are PRHDT and FYEKMQ (reference sequence). The CDR3 covers 16 residues. The CDR3: CASSLGLGALNEKLFF. The DNA for the CDR3 is TGTGCCAGCAGCTTAGGCCTGGGGGCACTTAATGAAAAACTGTTTTTT. Looking up the rest from reference TRBV13 and TRBJ1-4 gives the full variable domain: AAGVIQSPRHLIKEKRETATLKCYPIPRHDTVYWYQQGPGQDPQFLISFYEKMQSDKGSIPDRFSAQQFSDYHSELNMSSLELGDSALYFCASSLGLGALNEKLFFGSGTQLSVL.

This chain joins TRBV5-4 and TRBJ2-5, with 7 bases lining up with TRBD1. The CDR3 sequence is 15 residues long. Per the germline V gene, CDR1 is SGHNT and CDR2 is YYREEE (reference sequence). Trimming took 2 bases from V and 5 from J; bases not matched to a gene: 9. The CDR3 reads CASSFTGATWETQYF. The CDR3 DNA reads TGTGCCAGCAGCTTCACAGGGGCGACGTGGGAGACCCAGTACTTC.

This chain connects TRBV6-5 to TRBJ2-7; TRBD1 aligns across 8 bases. Per germline, CDR1 MNHEY and CDR2 SVGAGI. J lost 2 bases, V lost 7 bases, and 7 bases had no gene match. The CDR3 spans 14 residues. The CDR3 sequence: CASTHGQGPYEQYF. The CDR3 bases are TGTGCCAGCACCCATGGACAGGGCCCCTACGAGCAGTACTTC.

This clone appeared once. V gene TRBV4-2 combines with J gene TRBJ2-3; 7 nucleotides line up with TRBD2. CDR3 length: 16 residues. V shed 1 base, J shed 5 bases, and the junction held 9 bases outside the gene matches. From germline, CDR1 is LGHNA and CDR2 YNFKEQ. The CDR3 loop is CASSQAAGEGEDTQYF. CDR3 nucleotide sequence: TGTGCCAGCAGCCAAGCTGCGGGGGAAGGGGAAGATACGCAGTATTTT.

The chain joins TRBV6-5 to TRBJ1-2, with D perhaps TRBD1 (6 bases). Trimming cost V 6 bases and J 8 bases, with 19 bases left between them. Germline V lookup: CDR1 MNHEY, CDR2 SVGAGI. The CDR3 runs 14 residues. CDR3 coding DNA: TGTGCCAGCAGCCACAGGGTACATCCTAGGGGCTACACCTTC. Amino acids: CASSHRVHPRGYTF.

This clone was seen only a few times. The rearrangement joins TRBV18 to TRBJ1-1, with 9 bases lining up with TRBD1. The CDR3 loop spans 16 amino acids. Germline V lookup: CDR1 KGHSH, CDR2 LQKENI. The V gene end was trimmed by 6 bases and the J gene end by 1 base; junction bases not matched to a gene: 9. The CDR3 reads CASSRTGEIRNTEAFF. Here the CDR3 DNA reads TGTGCCAGCTCTCGGACAGGGGAAATACGGAACACTGAAGCTTTCTTT.

This chain links TRBV19 with TRBJ2-5; 10 nucleotides match TRBD1. The germline CDR1 and CDR2 sequences are LNHDA and SQIVND (reference sequence). Losses at the gene ends were 6 bases for V and 1 base for J; bases not matched to a gene: 8. The CDR3 is 16 residues long. The CDR3 region is CASRGQGRSFQETQYF. The CDR3 DNA follows: TGTGCCAGTAGGGGACAGGGGCGATCTTTCCAAGAGACCCAGTACTTC.

This chain connects TRBV7-9 to TRBJ2-1; 9 bases agree with TRBD2. This CDR3 is built from 15 residues. With 2 bases clipped from V and 8 bases from J, the junction kept 7 bases outside the gene matches. CDR1 and CDR2 from the germline V gene are SEHNR and FQNEAQ (reference sequence). The CDR3 DNA reads TGTGCCAGCAGCTTAATTGGACTAGCGTACTATGAGCAGTTCTTC. It encodes CASSLIGLAYYEQFF.

The chain is built from TRBV7-9 and TRBJ2-1, with TRBD1 identical over 8 bases. Germline values: CDR1 SEHNR, CDR2 FQNEAQ (reference sequence). The CDR3 loop spans 18 amino acids. With V trimmed by 4 bases and J by 1 base, 12 bases remained unmatched. The CDR3 DNA reads TGTGCCAGCAGCTGGGACAGGATTAGAGGGAGTTCCTACAATGAGCAGTTCTTC. Protein: CASSWDRIRGSSYNEQFF.

The chain is built from TRBV2 and TRBJ2-1; 13 bases align to TRBD2. After removal of 6 bases from V and 7 bases from J, the junction contained 3 bases not matched to a gene. The CDR3 has 14 residues. Germline V gene sequence: CDR1 SNHLY, CDR2 FYNNEI. The CDR3 loop reads CASRLAGGLNEQFF. Here the CDR3 DNA reads TGTGCCAGCAGACTAGCGGGGGGGCTTAATGAGCAGTTCTTC.

V is TRBV19 and J is TRBJ1-3; D is possibly TRBD1 (6 bases). The CDR3 is 16 amino acids. Germline CDR1 LNHDA, CDR2 SQIVND (reference sequence). Trimming stripped 6 bases from V and 0 bases from J, with 15 bases between. As DNA, the CDR3 is TGTGCCAGTAGGAAGACGACAGGCCACTCTGGAAACACCATATATTTT. This translates into CASRKTTGHSGNTIYF.